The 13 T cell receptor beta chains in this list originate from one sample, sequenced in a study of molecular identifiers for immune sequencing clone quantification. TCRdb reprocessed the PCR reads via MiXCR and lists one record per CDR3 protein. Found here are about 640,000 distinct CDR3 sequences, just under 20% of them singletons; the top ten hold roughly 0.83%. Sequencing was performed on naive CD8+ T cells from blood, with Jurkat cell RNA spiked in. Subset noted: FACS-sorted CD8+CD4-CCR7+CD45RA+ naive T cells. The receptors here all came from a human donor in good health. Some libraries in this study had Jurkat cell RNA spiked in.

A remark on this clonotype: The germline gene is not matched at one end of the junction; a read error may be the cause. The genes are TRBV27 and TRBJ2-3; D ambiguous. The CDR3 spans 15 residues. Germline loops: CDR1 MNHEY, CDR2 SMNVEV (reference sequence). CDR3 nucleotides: TGTACCAGCACCTACCTTTCCGGTACCACAGATACGCAGTATTTT. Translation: CTSTYLSGTTDTQYF.

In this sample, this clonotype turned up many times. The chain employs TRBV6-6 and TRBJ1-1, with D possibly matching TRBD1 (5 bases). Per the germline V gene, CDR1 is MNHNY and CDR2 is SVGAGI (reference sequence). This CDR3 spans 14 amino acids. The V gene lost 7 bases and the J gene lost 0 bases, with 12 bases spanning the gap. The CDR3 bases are TGTGCCAGCATTGACAGAGGCATGAACACTGAAGCTTTCTTT. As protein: CASIDRGMNTEAFF.

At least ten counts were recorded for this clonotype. This CDR3 is CSASPAYSGNTIYF. For the CDR3, the DNA is TGCAGTGCTAGCCCAGCCTACTCTGGAAACACCATATATTTT. The V gene is TRBV20-1, the J gene TRBJ1-3; D gene uncertain. Per the germline V gene, CDR1 is DFQATT and CDR2 is SNEGSKA (reference sequence). V lost 3 bases and J lost 0, with 9 bases in between. This CDR3 is 14 amino acids long.

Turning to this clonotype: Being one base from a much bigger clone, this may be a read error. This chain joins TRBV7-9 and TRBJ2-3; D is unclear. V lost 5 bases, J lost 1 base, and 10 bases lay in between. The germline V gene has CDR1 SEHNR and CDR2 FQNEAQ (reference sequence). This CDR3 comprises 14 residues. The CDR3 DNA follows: TGTGCCAGCAGCCTTCCCCTCGGCACAGATACGCAGTATTTT. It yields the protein CASSLPLGTDTQYF.

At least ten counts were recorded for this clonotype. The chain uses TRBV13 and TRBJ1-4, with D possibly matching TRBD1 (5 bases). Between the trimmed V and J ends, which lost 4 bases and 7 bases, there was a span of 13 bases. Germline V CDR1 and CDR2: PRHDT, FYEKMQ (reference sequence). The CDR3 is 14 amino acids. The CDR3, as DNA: TGTGCCAGCAGCTCAACCGGGACGGGTGAAAAACTGTTTTTT. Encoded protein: CASSSTGTGEKLFF.

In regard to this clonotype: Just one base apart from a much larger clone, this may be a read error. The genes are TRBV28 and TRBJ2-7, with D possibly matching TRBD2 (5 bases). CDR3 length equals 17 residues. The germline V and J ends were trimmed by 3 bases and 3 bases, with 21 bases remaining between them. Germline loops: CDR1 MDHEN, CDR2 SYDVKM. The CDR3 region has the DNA TGTGCCAGCAGTTTGGCCCTCCGGACTGGCGTTTACTACGAGCAGTACTTC. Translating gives CASSLALRTGVYYEQYF.

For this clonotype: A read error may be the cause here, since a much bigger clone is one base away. This CDR3 reads CAGSDTQGDTQYF. Written as DNA, the CDR3 is TGCGCCGGCAGCGATACACAGGGGGATACGCAGTATTTT. The rearrangement links TRBV5-1 to TRBJ2-3; 7 nucleotides match TRBD1. Germline V gives CDR1 SGHRS, CDR2 YFSETQ. This CDR3 spans 13 amino acids.

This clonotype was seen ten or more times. CDR3 nucleotide sequence: TGTGCCAGCAGTTTCCAGGGAGATACGCAGTATTTT. Translation gives CASSFQGDTQYF. The chain carries TRBV27 and TRBJ2-3; perhaps TRBD1 as D (5 bases). CDR1 and CDR2 (germline): MNHEY, SMNVEV (reference sequence). The germline V and J ends were trimmed by 3 bases and 5 bases, with 6 bases remaining between them. CDR3 size: 12 residues.

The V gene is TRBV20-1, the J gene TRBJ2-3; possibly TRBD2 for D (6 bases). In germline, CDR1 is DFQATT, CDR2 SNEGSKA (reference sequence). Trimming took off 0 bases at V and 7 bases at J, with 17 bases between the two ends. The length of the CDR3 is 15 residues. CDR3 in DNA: TGCAGTGCTAGAGATCTTGGCGGGATTGTGAATACGCAGTATTTT. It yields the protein CSARDLGGIVNTQYF.

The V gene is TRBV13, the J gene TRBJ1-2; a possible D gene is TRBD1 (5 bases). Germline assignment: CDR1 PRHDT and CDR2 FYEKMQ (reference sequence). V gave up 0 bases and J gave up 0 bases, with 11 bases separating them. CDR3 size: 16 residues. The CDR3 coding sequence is TGTGCCAGCAGCTTAGGCGAGGGGATCTCTAACTATGGCTACACCTTC. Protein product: CASSLGEGISNYGYTF.

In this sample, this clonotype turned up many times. In nucleotides, the CDR3 is TGTGCCAGCAGTTTAGTTCGGGGGGCTAACACTGAAGCTTTCTTT. Its protein product is CASSLVRGANTEAFF. This sequence joins TRBV27 and TRBJ1-1; possibly TRBD1 for D (6 bases). CDR3 length: 15 residues. V lost 2 bases, J lost 2 bases, and 12 bases lay in between. Germline V gene data show CDR1 as MNHEY and CDR2 as SMNVEV (reference sequence).

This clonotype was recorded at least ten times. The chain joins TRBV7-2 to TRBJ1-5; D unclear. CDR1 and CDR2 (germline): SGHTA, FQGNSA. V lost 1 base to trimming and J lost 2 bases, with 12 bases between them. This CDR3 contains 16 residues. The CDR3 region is CASSLEVIFGNQPQHF. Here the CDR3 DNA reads TGTGCCAGCAGCTTAGAGGTCATCTTCGGCAATCAGCCCCAGCATTTT. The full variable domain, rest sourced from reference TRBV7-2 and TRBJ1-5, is GAGVSQSPSNKVTEKGKDVELRCDPISGHTALYWYRQSLGQGLEFLIYFQGNSAPDKSGLPSDRFSAERTGGSVSTLTIQRTQQEDSAVYLCASSLEVIFGNQPQHFGDGTRLSIL.

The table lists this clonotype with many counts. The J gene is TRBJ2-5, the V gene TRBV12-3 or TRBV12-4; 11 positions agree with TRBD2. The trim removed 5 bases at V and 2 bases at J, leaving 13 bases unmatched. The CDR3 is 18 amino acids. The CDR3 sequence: CASSQPPGLAEQQETQYF. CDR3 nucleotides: TGTGCCAGCAGTCAACCACCGGGACTAGCGGAACAACAAGAGACCCAGTACTTC.